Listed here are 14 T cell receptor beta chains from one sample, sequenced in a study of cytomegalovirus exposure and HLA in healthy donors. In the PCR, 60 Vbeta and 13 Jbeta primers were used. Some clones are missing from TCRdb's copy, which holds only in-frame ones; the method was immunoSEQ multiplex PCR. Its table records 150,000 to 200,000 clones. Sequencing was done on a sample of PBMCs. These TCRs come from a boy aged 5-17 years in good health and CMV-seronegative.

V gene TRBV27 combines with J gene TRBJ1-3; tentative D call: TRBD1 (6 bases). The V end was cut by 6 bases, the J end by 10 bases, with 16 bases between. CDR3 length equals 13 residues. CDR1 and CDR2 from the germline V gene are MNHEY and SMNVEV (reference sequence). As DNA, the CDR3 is TGTGCCAGCAGGGACAGTCTAATAGGTACCATATATTTT. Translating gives CASRDSLIGTIYF.

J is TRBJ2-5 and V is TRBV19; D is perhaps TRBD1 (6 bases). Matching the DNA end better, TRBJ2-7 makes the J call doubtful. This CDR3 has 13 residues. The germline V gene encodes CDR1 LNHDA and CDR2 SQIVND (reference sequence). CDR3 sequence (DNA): TGTGCCAGTAGTCGGGACATAAGCTACGAGCAGTACTTC. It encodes CASSRDISYEQYF.

The chain's CDR3 is CASSTQRGSDTQYF. CDR3 coding DNA: TGTGCCAGCAGCACCCAGCGGGGCTCAGATACGCAGTATTTT. V and J are TRBV7-2 and TRBJ2-3; 7 positions agree with TRBD2. The J segment lost 4 bases and the V segment lost 5 bases, leaving 6 bases of the junction unmatched. CDR3 length: 14 residues. Per the germline V gene, CDR1 is SGHTA and CDR2 is FQGNSA.

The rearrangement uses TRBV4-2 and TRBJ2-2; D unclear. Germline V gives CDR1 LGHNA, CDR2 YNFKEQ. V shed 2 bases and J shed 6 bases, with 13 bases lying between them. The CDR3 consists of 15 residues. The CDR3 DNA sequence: TGTGCCAGCAGCCAATCCAGGCCGTGGCCCGGGGAGCTGTTTTTT. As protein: CASSQSRPWPGELFF.

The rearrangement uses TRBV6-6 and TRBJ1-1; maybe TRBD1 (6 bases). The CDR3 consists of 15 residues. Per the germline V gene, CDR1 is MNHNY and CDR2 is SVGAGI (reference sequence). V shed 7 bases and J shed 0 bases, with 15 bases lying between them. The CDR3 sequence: CASTIIGQLNTEAFF. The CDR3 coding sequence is TGTGCCAGCACCATCATAGGACAGCTGAACACTGAAGCTTTCTTT.

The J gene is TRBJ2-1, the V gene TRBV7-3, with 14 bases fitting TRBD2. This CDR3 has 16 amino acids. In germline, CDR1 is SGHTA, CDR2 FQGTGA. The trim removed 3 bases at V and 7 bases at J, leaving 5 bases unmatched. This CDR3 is CASSLTSGGALNEQFF. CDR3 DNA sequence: TGTGCCAGCAGCTTGACTAGCGGGGGGGCCTTAAATGAGCAGTTCTTC.

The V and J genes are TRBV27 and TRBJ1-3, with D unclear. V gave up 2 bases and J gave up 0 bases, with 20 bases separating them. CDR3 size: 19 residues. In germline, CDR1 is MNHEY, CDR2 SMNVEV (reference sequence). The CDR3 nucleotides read TGTGCCAGCAGTTTAACGTCCCCTCGAGGGAGGAGCTCTGGAAACACCATATATTTT. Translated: CASSLTSPRGRSSGNTIYF.

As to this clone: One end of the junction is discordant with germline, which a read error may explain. CDR3 region: CASKSGIF. CDR3 in DNA: TGTGCCAGCAAAAGCGGGATCTTC. The rearrangement links TRBV7-6 to TRBJ2-1; 7 bases fit TRBD2. The CDR3 totals 8 residues. Germline V gene data show CDR1 as SGHVS and CDR2 as FNYEAQ.

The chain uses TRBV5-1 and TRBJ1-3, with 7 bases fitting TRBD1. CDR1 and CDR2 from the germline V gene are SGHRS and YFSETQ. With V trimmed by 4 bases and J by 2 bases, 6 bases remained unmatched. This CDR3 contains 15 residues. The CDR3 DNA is TGCGCCAGCAGCCCCCGACAGGGAGCTGGAAACACCATATATTTT. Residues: CASSPRQGAGNTIYF.

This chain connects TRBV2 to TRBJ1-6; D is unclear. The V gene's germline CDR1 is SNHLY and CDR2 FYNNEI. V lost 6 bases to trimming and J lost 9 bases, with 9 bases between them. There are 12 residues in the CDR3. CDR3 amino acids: CASRPLSSPLHF. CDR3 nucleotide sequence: TGTGCCAGCAGGCCCCTAAGTTCACCCCTCCACTTT.

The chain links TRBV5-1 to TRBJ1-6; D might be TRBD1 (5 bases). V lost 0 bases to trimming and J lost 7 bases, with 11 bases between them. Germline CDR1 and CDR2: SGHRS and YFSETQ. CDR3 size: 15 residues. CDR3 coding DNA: TGCGCCAGCAGCTTGGGTTGGGGGAGGAATTCACCCCTCCACTTT. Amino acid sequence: CASSLGWGRNSPLHF.

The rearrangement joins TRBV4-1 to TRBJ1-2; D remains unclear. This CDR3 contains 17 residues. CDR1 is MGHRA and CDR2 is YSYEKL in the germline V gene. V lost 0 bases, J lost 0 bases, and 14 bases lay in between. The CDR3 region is CASSQDLIRFSNYGYTF. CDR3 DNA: TGCGCCAGCAGCCAAGATCTAATCCGTTTTTCTAACTATGGCTACACCTTC.

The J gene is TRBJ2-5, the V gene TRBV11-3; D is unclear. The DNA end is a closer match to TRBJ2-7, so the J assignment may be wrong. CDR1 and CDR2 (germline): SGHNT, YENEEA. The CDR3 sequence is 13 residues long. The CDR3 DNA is TGTGCCAGCAGCGGGCTTTACTCCTACGAGCAGTACTTC. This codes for CASSGLYSYEQYF.

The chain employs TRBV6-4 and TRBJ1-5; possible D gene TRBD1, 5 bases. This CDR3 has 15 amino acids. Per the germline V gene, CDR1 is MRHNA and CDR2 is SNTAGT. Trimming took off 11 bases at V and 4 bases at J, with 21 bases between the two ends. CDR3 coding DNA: TGTGCCGGCGGGGGTCGGGGGGTTAATAATCAGCCCCAGCATTTT. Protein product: CAGGGRGVNNQPQHF.